This TCR beta chain derives from a study of blood T cell repertoires in COVID-19 (TCRdb year 2020). Describing the broader study: Samples from collaborators originated in the United States, Italy and Spain and spanned both the acute and convalescent phases of COVID-19. The prospective study material was composed of cDNA or gDNA derived from T cells, B-cell-depleted T cells, or PBMCs. Subjects who had been exposed to COVID-19, were actively infected with it, or had recovered from it provided the deeply sampled blood TCRbeta repertoires that made up the dataset. The repertoires were made available in a free public database intended to serve as a resource for research on the immune response to SARS-CoV-2. The samples were drawn from the first 160 participants of the ongoing ImmuneRACE study and from 950 to 1,500 subjects provided by 6 global collaborators. Nearly every sample came with metadata listing a de-identified subject ID, COVID-19 status, age in years and sex. Where available, HLA class I and class II types were obtained from metadata supplied by the sample provider rather than from assay-based typing.

Here is what the overall study found, with its caveats: The amount of clinical and demographic metadata varied by source and participant and was provided uncurated.

V was cut back by 5 bases and J by 6 bases, leaving a gap of 11 bases between them. The CDR3 starts with the cysteine, ends with the phenylalanine, and has 14 residues. The only DNA kept is the CDR3, 42 bases in frame from the first base. CDR1 and CDR2 (SGHVS, FNYEAQ) derive from the germline V gene. In the case of this clone: Its cognate antigen has yet to be identified. Qualities for individual bases were not recorded, and no much larger clone is one base off.

Participants in the prospective study were aged 18 to 89 years, lived in 20 to 25 United States geographic areas, and enrolled through a virtual design. Cohort assignment in the prospective study relied on participant-reported clinical history from a screening survey and a study questionnaire. Mobile phlebotomists in the prospective study collected whole blood, serum and a nasopharyngeal or oropharyngeal swab from every participant. Participants in the prospective study had the option to provide additional blood draws and questionnaires over an approximately 2-month period. Prospective study blood samples were shipped either frozen or at room temperature before DNA extraction. TCRbeta CDR3 regions were amplified from genomic DNA using the immunoSEQ Assay, a bias-controlled multiplex PCR. The published analysis was carried out like this. The number of nucleated cells in each sample was estimated from the amplification of reference gene primers within the assay. To quantify the absolute abundance of each unique TCRbeta CDR3 rearrangement, sequence reads were collapsed and filtered. For each sample, productive Simpson clonality was calculated as the square root of Simpson's diversity index across productive rearrangements. TCRdb holds this immuneACCESS table with in-frame rearrangements only. Some clones are missing; in checked studies, unresolved V genes explain under half, and the rest has no known cause. The V and J calls and the clone size are those of that table, but D and trimming were determined from the DNA. The sample records more than 250,000 clones, roughly 88% of which are singletons. The ten largest clones capture approximately 1.2% of the sample.

The clonotype was recovered from a woman in her forties with acute COVID-19. Input material: PBMCs or T cells enriched from blood (not recorded which). Here the chain combines TRBV7-6 and TRBJ1-6; TRBD1 might be the D gene, on 5 matching bases. In nucleotide form, the sequence is TGTGCCAGCAGCCAAGACAGTTCTAATTCACCCCTCCACTTT. It specifies CASSQDSSNSPLHF.